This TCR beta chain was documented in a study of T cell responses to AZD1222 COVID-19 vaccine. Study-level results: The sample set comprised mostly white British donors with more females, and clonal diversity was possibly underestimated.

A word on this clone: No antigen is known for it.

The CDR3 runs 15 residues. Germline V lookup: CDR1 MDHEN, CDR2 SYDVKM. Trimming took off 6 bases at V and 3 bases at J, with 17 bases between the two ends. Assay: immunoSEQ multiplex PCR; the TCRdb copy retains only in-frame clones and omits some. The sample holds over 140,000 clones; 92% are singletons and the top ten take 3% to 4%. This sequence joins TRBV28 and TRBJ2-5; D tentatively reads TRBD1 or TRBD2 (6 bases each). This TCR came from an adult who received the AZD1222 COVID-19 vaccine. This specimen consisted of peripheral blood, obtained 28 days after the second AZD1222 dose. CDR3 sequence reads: CASRRGERGEETQYF. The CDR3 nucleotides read TGTGCCAGCAGGAGGGGGGAGAGGGGAGAAGAGACCCAGTACTTC.